A selection of T cell receptor beta chains follows, all from one sample in a study of blood T cells in healthy people across ages. A single record per CDR3 protein comes from TCRdb applying MiXCR to the 5' RACE reads. Of 1.5 million to 1.9 million distinct CDR3 sequences listed, about 42% are singletons. Specimen: blood. These receptors were taken from a woman aged 18-35 years in good health. Both conserved end residues are part of each CDR3. D genes are given only for firm matches. Only some rows state a clone size, as once, few, many or a class for expanded clones.

cdr3_nt cdr3_aa v_call clone_size j_call d_call
TGTGCCAGCAGCCCGATAGCGGGGGGTAGCGCAGATACGCAGTATTTT CASSPIAGGSADTQYF TRBV11-2 . TRBJ2-3 TRBD2
TGTGCCAGCAGCGTAAGCGTGGGGGATTATGGCTACACCTTC CASSVSVGDYGYTF TRBV9 few TRBJ1-2 .
TGTGCCAGCAGTTACTCGACAGGGGCTAGCAGTCCAGAGACCCAGTTCTTC CASSYSTGASSPETQFF TRBV6-2/TRBV6-3 . TRBJ2-1 TRBD1
TGTGCCAGCAGTACGGGACTAGCGGGAAGGGAAAGGTACAATGAGCAGTTCTTC CASSTGLAGRERYNEQFF TRBV27 few TRBJ2-1 TRBD2
TGCGCCAGCAGCTTGGAACTCCAGCACTACGAGCAGTACTTC CASSLELQHYEQYF TRBV5-1 few TRBJ2-7 .
TGCGCCAGCAGCCAGCCCCTAGGGGAACGCGAGACCCAGTACTTC CASSQPLGERETQYF TRBV4-1 . TRBJ2-5 .
TGTGCCAGCAGCCGTGGGGTGGGCTACACCTTC CASSRGVGYTF TRBV6-5 few TRBJ1-2 .
TGTGCCTGGAGTCCAGGACAGACAGATACGCAGTATTTT CAWSPGQTDTQYF TRBV30 . TRBJ2-3 .
TGCGCCAGCAGCTTGCGCGGGACAGGGACCCTCTGGGATAATTCACCCCTCCACTTT CASSLRGTGTLWDNSPLHF TRBV5-1 . TRBJ1-6 TRBD1
TGTGCCAGCAGAAAAAGGGACAGGGTGGATAGGCCCCAGCATTTT CASRKRDRVDRPQHF TRBV6-5 . TRBJ1-5 TRBD1
TGTGCCACCAGCAGACTTTTAGATACGCAGTATTTT CATSRLLDTQYF TRBV15 few TRBJ2-3 .
TGTGCCAGCAGCTGGGGGCCGCAGCCCCAGCATTTT CASSWGPQPQHF TRBV13 . TRBJ1-5 .
TGCAGTGCTAGAGAATTCGGGGCGGGTGACACCGGGGAGCTGTTTTTT CSAREFGAGDTGELFF TRBV20-1 . TRBJ2-2 .
TGTGCCAGCAGTTACGCCGGGTCTCGGGTCGAGCAGTACTTC CASSYAGSRVEQYF TRBV6-6 few TRBJ2-7 .
TGTGCCAGCAGTAAAGATCTCGGGGTTGGCATTCAGTACTTC CASSKDLGVGIQYF TRBV25-1 few TRBJ2-4 .
TGCAGTGCTATCCGACAAGCGTCCACCGGGGAGCTGTTTTTT CSAIRQASTGELFF TRBV20-1 once TRBJ2-2 .
. CASTSGSGGLTNEQFF TRBV19 few TRBJ2-1 .
TGTGCCAGCAGCCTAACGGACAGGGGAAATCAGCCCCAGCATTTT CASSLTDRGNQPQHF TRBV4-2 . TRBJ1-5 TRBD1
TGTGCCAGCCCCTTGGGGAGGCTCCAAGAGACCCAGTACTTC CASPLGRLQETQYF TRBV5-7 . TRBJ2-5 .
TGCGCCAGCAGCGTCTCCCTCGTAGCCAAAAACATTCAGTACTTC CASSVSLVAKNIQYF TRBV5-1 . TRBJ2-4 .
TGCAGTGCTCGGGTGCGTTATTCCTACAATGAGCAGTTCTTC CSARVRYSYNEQFF TRBV20-1 once TRBJ2-1 .
TGTGCCAGCTCACCAGACAGGGATCATGAAAAACTGTTTTTT CASSPDRDHEKLFF TRBV7-9 few TRBJ1-4 TRBD1
TGCGCCAGCAGCCAAGACCCTACAGGGGCGGACGAGCAGTACTTC CASSQDPTGADEQYF TRBV4-1 few TRBJ2-7 TRBD1
TGTGCCAGCTACCGCTCCGGGACGGACTTCTCCTACGAGCAGTACTTC CASYRSGTDFSYEQYF TRBV7-3 . TRBJ2-7 .
TGCGCCAGCAGCCTAAGGACTAGCGGGGAGACCCAGTACTTC CASSLRTSGETQYF TRBV4-1 few TRBJ2-5 TRBD2
TGTGCCAGCAGTTTAGCCCTACTAGCGGGCCCCCTCTACAATGAGCAGTTCTTC CASSLALLAGPLYNEQFF TRBV12-3/TRBV12-4 . TRBJ2-1 TRBD2